This T cell receptor (beta chain) was identified during a study of blood T cell repertoires in COVID-19. Study-wide context: Sites across the United States, Italy and Spain contributed samples from acute and convalescent COVID-19. Sample material is recorded as cDNA or gDNA derived from T cells, B-cell-depleted T cells, or PBMCs.

Original processing methods: The authors estimated nucleated cell counts from reference gene primer amplification. Clones were sequenced by immunoSEQ multiplex PCR, and TCRdb holds only the in-frame ones, with some missing. From that table come the V and J calls and clone size; the DNA was used to work out D and trimming. The sample gives more than 100,000 clones, around 88% of which show up once; approximately 3.5% is in the top ten. This clone was counted once. Germline V gene lookup returns CDR1 MNHEY and CDR2 SVGAGI. This CDR3 is 15 amino acids long. J was trimmed by 4 bases and V by 4 bases; bases with no gene match: 8.

The sequence was collected from a human donor in a cohort sampled during active COVID-19. The source material was peripheral blood. This chain connects TRBV6-5 to TRBJ1-1, with TRBD1 identical over 8 bases. CDR3 nucleotide sequence: TGTGCCAGCAGTTCCACCGGGACAGGCCCCACTGAAGCTTTCTTT. Its translation is CASSSTGTGPTEAFF.